This TCR beta chain is drawn from a study of vaccination effects on CD4 cells after COVID-19. Overall study: Participants got two doses of BNT162b2 or mRNA-1273 vaccine.

Using immunoSEQ multiplex PCR, the repertoire was profiled, and TCRdb retains in-frame clones only, with some absent. The sample holds tens of thousands of clones; nearly 75% are singletons and the top ten take approximately 10%. CDR3 size: 15 residues. V was clipped by 3 bases and J by 9 bases; unmatched bases: 9. Looked up from germline, CDR1 is MDHEN and CDR2 is SYDVKM. As for this clone: What it recognizes is unknown.

Points from the study as a whole: Infection- and vaccine-induced clones contracted markedly late after vaccination.

With 9 to 11 days of culture completed, CD4+ T cells were isolated. The vaccine recipients had no prior SARS-CoV-2 infection, with negative nucleocapsid antibodies. The sequence was obtained from a human donor who received a COVID-19 vaccine. The input for sequencing was CD4+ T cells from PBMCs cultured without peptide, taken before COVID-19 vaccination. This chain links TRBV28 with TRBJ2-1, with 9 bases aligning to TRBD1. CDR3 sequence: CASSFTGGPLGEQFF. As DNA, the CDR3 is TGTGCCAGCAGTTTCACAGGGGGCCCTTTGGGTGAGCAGTTCTTC.